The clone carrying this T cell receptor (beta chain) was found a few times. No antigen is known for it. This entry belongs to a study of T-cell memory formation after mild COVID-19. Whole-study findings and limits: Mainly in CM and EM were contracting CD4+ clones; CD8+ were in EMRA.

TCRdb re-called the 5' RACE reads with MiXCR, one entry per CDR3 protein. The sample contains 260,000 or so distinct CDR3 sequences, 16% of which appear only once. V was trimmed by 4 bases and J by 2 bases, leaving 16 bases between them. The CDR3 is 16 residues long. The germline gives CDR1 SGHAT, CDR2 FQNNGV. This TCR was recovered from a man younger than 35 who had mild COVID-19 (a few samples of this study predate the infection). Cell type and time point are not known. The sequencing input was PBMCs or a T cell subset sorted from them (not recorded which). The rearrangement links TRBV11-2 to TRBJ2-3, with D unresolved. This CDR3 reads CASSYRGGRYTDTQYF. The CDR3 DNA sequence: TGTGCCAGCAGCTACCGCGGTGGCAGGTACACAGATACGCAGTATTTT.